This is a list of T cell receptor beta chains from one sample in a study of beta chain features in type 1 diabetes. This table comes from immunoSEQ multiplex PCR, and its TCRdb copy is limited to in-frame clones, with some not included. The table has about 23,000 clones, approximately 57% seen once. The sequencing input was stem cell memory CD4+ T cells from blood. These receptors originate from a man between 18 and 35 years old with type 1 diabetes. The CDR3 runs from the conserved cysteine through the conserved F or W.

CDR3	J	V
CASSSPGQDSYEQYF	TRBJ2-7	TRBV7-2
CASKYREGSYNEQFF	TRBJ2-1	TRBV28
CASSGRTGSNSPLHF	TRBJ1-6	TRBV2
CASSAGLEVSTDTQYF	TRBJ2-3	TRBV5-1
CASSLGAVYLYTF	TRBJ1-2	TRBV7-8
CASRTTGTGNTIYF	TRBJ1-3	TRBV28
CSVEDKWSGEQFF	TRBJ2-1	TRBV29-1
CASSPGGTYNEQFF	TRBJ2-1	TRBV18
CASSIAADTQYF	TRBJ2-3	TRBV19
CASRADSLFNEQFF	TRBJ2-1	TRBV5-1
CAWSASGGSYGYTF	TRBJ1-2	TRBV30
CASTDRPSSTDTQYF	TRBJ2-3	TRBV19
CASNNQGFAYEQYF	TRBJ2-7	TRBV2
CASSSSGAGYEQYF	TRBJ2-7	TRBV7-8
CSVLGQLLNTEAFF	TRBJ1-1	TRBV29-1
CASSPLAANEQFF	TRBJ2-1	TRBV6-4
CASSPTRANSGNTIYF	TRBJ1-3	TRBV19